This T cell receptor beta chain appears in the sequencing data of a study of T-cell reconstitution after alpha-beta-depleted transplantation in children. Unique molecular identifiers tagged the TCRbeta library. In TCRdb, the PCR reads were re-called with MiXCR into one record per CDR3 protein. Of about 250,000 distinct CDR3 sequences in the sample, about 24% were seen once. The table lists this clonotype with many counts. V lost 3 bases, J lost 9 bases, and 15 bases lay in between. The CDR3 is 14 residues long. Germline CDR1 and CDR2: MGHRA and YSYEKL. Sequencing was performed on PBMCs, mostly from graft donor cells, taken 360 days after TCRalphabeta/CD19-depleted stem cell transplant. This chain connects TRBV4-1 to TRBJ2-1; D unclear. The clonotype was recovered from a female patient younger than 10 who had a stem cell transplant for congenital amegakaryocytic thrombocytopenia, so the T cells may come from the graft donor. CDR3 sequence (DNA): TGCGCCAGCAGCCAGGTCAGAGAAGGAAGTGAGCAGTTCTTC. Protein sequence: CASSQVREGSEQFF.